This section outlines one TCR beta chain sequence together with its context. This entry comes from a study of identifying expanded T cells in peripheral blood. Deletions cut 0 bases from V and 0 bases from J, with 8 bases between. The CDR3 loop spans 16 amino acids. CDR1 is LNHDA and CDR2 is SQIVND in the germline V gene (reference sequence). No infections or other immune events were documented during collection. Generated by immunoSEQ multiplex PCR, the TCRdb table keeps only in-frame clones and is missing some. The repertoire holds about 97,000 clones, around 88% seen once, with over 12% in the top ten.

The chain has TRBV19 and TRBJ1-4; no definite D call. This clonotype originated in a person aged 18 to 75 in good health. Sequenced material: blood. This CDR3 is CASSIDSQTTNEKLFF. Written as DNA, the CDR3 is TGTGCCAGTAGTATAGATTCCCAGACAACTAATGAAAAACTGTTTTTT.